The 30 T cell receptor beta chains below come from one sample, sequenced in a study of blood T cells in healthy people across ages. The authors ran a second PCR of about 6 to 12 cycles using a sample-barcoded 5' primer and a J-beta primer mix. Using its own MiXCR run on the 5' RACE reads, TCRdb lists one record per CDR3 protein. This table has around 1,800,000 distinct CDR3 sequences, approximately 39% appearing once. The sample taken for sequencing was blood. The receptor source for this set is a human donor in good health.

The rearrangement links TRBV4-3 to TRBJ1-2; no clear D gene. CDR1 and CDR2 from the germline V gene are LGHNA and YSLEER. The length of the CDR3 is 16 residues. Trimming took off 0 bases at V and 3 bases at J, with 14 bases between the two ends. CDR3 nucleotides: TGCGCCAGCAGCCAAGAGCACAAGAACGCGTACTATGGCTACACCTTC. Its protein is CASSQEHKNAYYGYTF.

The rearrangement links TRBV4-2 to TRBJ1-3; D is unclear. CDR3 size: 16 residues. Germline V CDR1 and CDR2: LGHNA, YNFKEQ. The V end was cut by 0 bases, the J end by 0 bases, with 9 bases between. The CDR3: CASSQDGAISGNTIYF. CDR3 coding DNA: TGTGCCAGCAGCCAAGACGGCGCTATCTCTGGAAACACCATATATTTT.

This clonotype was seen a handful of times. The chain links TRBV18 to TRBJ2-1, with 10 bases identical to TRBD2. The CDR3 spans 17 residues. The germline V gene has CDR1 KGHSH and CDR2 LQKENI. V shed 2 bases, J shed 3 bases, and the junction held 7 bases outside the gene matches. CDR3 in DNA: TGTGCCAGCTCACCAAACCTAGCGGGGGTACACTACAATGAGCAGTTCTTC. Translating gives CASSPNLAGVHYNEQFF.

This sequence joins TRBV29-1 and TRBJ2-3; perhaps TRBD2 as D (6 bases). CDR3 length: 13 amino acids. Trimming removed 6 bases from V and 4 bases from J, with 14 bases in between. Germline CDR1 is SQVTM and CDR2 is ANQGSEA. The CDR3 region is CSVDEGGADTQYF. The DNA for the CDR3 is TGCAGCGTAGACGAGGGAGGCGCAGATACGCAGTATTTT.

This clonotype showed up just once. The chain is built from TRBV18 and TRBJ2-5; 9 positions agree with TRBD2. The length of the CDR3 is 16 residues. With V trimmed by 6 bases and J by 3 bases, 11 bases remained unmatched. Germline values: CDR1 KGHSH, CDR2 LQKENI. The CDR3 reads CASSTGTSTLEETQYF. CDR3 coding DNA: TGTGCCAGCTCCACCGGGACTAGCACTTTGGAAGAGACCCAGTACTTC.

The chain has TRBV20-1 and TRBJ1-5, with 8 bases lining up with TRBD1. V shed 3 bases and J 5 bases; nucleotides not matched to a gene: 9. This CDR3 has 15 residues. Per the germline V gene, CDR1 is DFQATT and CDR2 is SNEGSKA (reference sequence). The CDR3 here is CSASRQGRGDQPQHF. The CDR3, as DNA: TGCAGTGCTAGCCGACAGGGGAGAGGGGATCAGCCCCAGCATTTT.

This chain links TRBV4-2 with TRBJ2-1; the D call may be TRBD1 or TRBD2 (5 bases each). Between the trimmed V and J ends, which lost 1 base and 0 bases, there was a span of 28 bases. Germline-derived CDR1 and CDR2 are LGHNA and YNFKEQ. CDR3 length equals 22 residues. CDR3 protein: CASSQGRAGIEVLGDSYNEQFF. The CDR3 DNA is TGTGCCAGCAGCCAAGGCCGGGCTGGAATCGAGGTCTTGGGGGACTCCTACAATGAGCAGTTCTTC.

The chain has TRBV18 and TRBJ1-1; tentative D call: TRBD1 (5 bases). CDR1 and CDR2 from the germline V gene are KGHSH and LQKENI. The germline V and J ends were trimmed by 3 bases and 3 bases, with 11 bases remaining between them. This CDR3 spans 14 amino acids. CDR3 protein: CASSPQQEDTEAFF. The CDR3 DNA follows: TGTGCCAGCTCACCCCAACAGGAGGACACTGAAGCTTTCTTT.

A few counts support this clonotype. The J gene is TRBJ1-2, the V gene TRBV4-2, with D maybe TRBD1 (5 bases). V was clipped by 0 bases and J by 13 bases, with 15 bases between them. Germline V gene data show CDR1 as LGHNA and CDR2 as YNFKEQ. CDR3 length equals 13 residues. As DNA, the CDR3 is TGTGCCAGCAGCCAAGATTTAGGGGACGGTCCCACCTTC. Translation gives CASSQDLGDGPTF.

This clonotype has just one count. This rearrangement joins TRBV4-1 to TRBJ2-1; perhaps TRBD2 as D (7 bases). Looked up from germline, CDR1 is MGHRA and CDR2 is YSYEKL. V was clipped by 3 bases and J by 7 bases, with 22 bases between them. CDR3 size: 17 residues. CDR3 DNA: TGCGCCAGCAGCCATAGTGGTATGGGGGGGCCGAGGAATGAGCAGTTCTTC. Translating gives CASSHSGMGGPRNEQFF.

J is TRBJ1-6 and V is TRBV7-2, with D possibly matching TRBD1 (5 bases). The CDR3 is made up of 17 amino acids. Trimming cost V 3 bases and J 2 bases, with 14 bases left between them. CDR1 and CDR2 from the germline V gene are SGHTA and FQGNSA. The CDR3 DNA reads as TGTGCCAGCAGCTTGGATCGACTGGGGGCCTATAATTCACCCCTCCACTTT. Its translation: CASSLDRLGAYNSPLHF.

The chain carries TRBV15 and TRBJ2-3, with a weak D call TRBD1 (6 bases). Germline lookup yields CDR1 LNHNV and CDR2 YYDKDF (reference sequence). Trimming removed 6 bases at V and 0 bases at J, with 16 bases between. The CDR3 runs to 16 residues. Written as DNA, the CDR3 is TGTGCCACCAGTCAAATCACAGGGCCTAGCACAGATACGCAGTATTTT. Translating it yields CATSQITGPSTDTQYF.

A remark on this clonotype: Compared with germline, one end of the junction differs, possibly owing to a read error. This chain joins TRBV13 and TRBJ1-4, with 8 bases identical to TRBD1. The V gene's germline CDR1 is PRHDT and CDR2 FYEKMQ (reference sequence). CDR3 length: 15 amino acids. CDR3 in amino acids: CASSFRTGRGEKLFF. In nucleotides, the CDR3 is TGTGCCAGTAGCTTCAGGACAGGGAGGGGAGAAAAACTGTTTTTT. Combining the CDR3 with reference TRBV13 and TRBJ1-4 gives the whole variable domain AAGVIQSPRHLIKEKRETATLKCYPIPRHDTVYWYQQGPGQDPQFLISFYEKMQSDKGSIPDRFSAQQFSDYHSELNMSSLELGDSALYFCASSFRTGRGEKLFFGSGTQLSVL.

The chain carries TRBV7-6 and TRBJ1-2, with D uncertain. This CDR3 spans 15 amino acids. V lost 1 base and J lost 3, with 12 bases in between. The V gene's germline CDR1 is SGHVS and CDR2 FNYEAQ. The CDR3 nucleotides are TGTGCCAGCAGCTTAGTCTCAGGACGGGACTATGGCTACACCTTC. This translates into CASSLVSGRDYGYTF.

The genes are TRBV4-1 and TRBJ1-1; D is perhaps TRBD1 (6 bases). Germline CDR1 MGHRA, CDR2 YSYEKL. CDR3 size: 15 residues. V was clipped by 0 bases and J by 5 bases, with 13 bases between them. CDR3 nucleotides: TGCGCCAGCAGCCAAGACGGGGGGCAAGGGACTGAAGCTTTCTTT. Protein product: CASSQDGGQGTEAFF.

The chain has TRBV5-5 and TRBJ2-3; 7 bases align to TRBD2. In germline, CDR1 is SGHKS, CDR2 YYEKEE (reference sequence). The CDR3 contains 14 residues. V lost 2 bases, J lost 2 bases, and 2 bases stayed unmatched. The CDR3 spells CASSFRLATDTQYF. Here the CDR3 DNA reads TGTGCCAGCAGCTTCCGACTAGCCACAGATACGCAGTATTTT.

This clonotype was seen a handful of times. This chain connects TRBV18 to TRBJ2-4, with 7 bases lining up with TRBD1. J lost 0 bases, V lost 6 bases, and 5 bases had no gene match. Germline CDR1 is KGHSH and CDR2 is LQKENI. This CDR3 region has 15 residues. As DNA, the CDR3 is TGTGCCAGCTCCCCCACAGGGGTAGCCAAAAACATTCAGTACTTC. This gives the protein CASSPTGVAKNIQYF.

The count of this clonotype is one. The chain recombines TRBV19 with TRBJ1-4; D unclear. V gave up 3 bases and J gave up 5 bases, with 10 bases separating them. CDR3 length: 14 amino acids. Germline CDR1 reads LNHDA; CDR2 reads SQIVND (reference sequence). CDR3 residues: CASSIGQANEKLFF. In DNA, the CDR3 is TGTGCCAGTAGTATTGGGCAGGCCAATGAAAAACTGTTTTTT.

The chain combines TRBV20-1 with TRBJ2-3, with D unresolved. The CDR3 is made up of 13 amino acids. V lost 2 bases, J lost 5 bases, and 11 bases lay in between. Germline assignment: CDR1 DFQATT and CDR2 SNEGSKA (reference sequence). DNA for the CDR3: TGCAGTGCTAGATATGAAGGGCAAGATACGCAGTATTTT. Translation gives CSARYEGQDTQYF.

The gene calls are TRBV29-1 and TRBJ1-2, with a weak D call TRBD1 (6 bases). CDR3 length: 11 residues. V dropped 4 bases and J dropped 11 bases, with 14 bases sitting between them. From germline, CDR1 is SQVTM and CDR2 ANQGSEA. Written as DNA, the CDR3 is TGCAGCGTTGTAACCGGGACAAAATACACCTTC. This codes for CSVVTGTKYTF.

This chain connects TRBV2 to TRBJ2-4; tentatively, D is TRBD1 (5 bases). This CDR3 spans 13 amino acids. Germline values: CDR1 SNHLY, CDR2 FYNNEI. Trimming stripped 8 bases from V and 1 base from J, with 9 bases between. CDR3 DNA sequence: TGTGCCAGCTCAGGGTGGGCCAAAAACATTCAGTACTTC. It codes for CASSGWAKNIQYF.

The J gene is TRBJ2-4, the V gene TRBV20-1; D is ambiguous. From germline, CDR1 is DFQATT and CDR2 SNEGSKA (reference sequence). V lost 0 bases and J 13 bases, leaving 19 bases between the germline ends. The length of the CDR3 is 14 residues. CDR3 nucleotide sequence: TGCAGTGCTAGAGATATTTTAAGAAACAATGAGCAGTACTTC. As protein: CSARDILRNNEQYF.

This clonotype was recorded a few times. The chain recombines TRBV7-2 with TRBJ1-2, with D possibly being TRBD1 (6 bases). CDR1 and CDR2 from the germline V gene are SGHTA and FQGNSA. V was shortened by 0 bases and J by 11 bases, with 19 bases between the two germline ends. The CDR3 runs 15 residues. In DNA, the CDR3 is TGTGCCAGCAGCTTAGCGGGGGCGGCACTAGGACGATACACCTTC. Amino acids: CASSLAGAALGRYTF.

This clonotype was observed at least ten times. This chain links TRBV20-1 with TRBJ2-7; tentatively, D is TRBD1 (5 bases). V was shortened by 0 bases and J by 4 bases, with 16 bases between the two germline ends. Per germline, CDR1 DFQATT and CDR2 SNEGSKA (reference sequence). The CDR3 runs 15 residues. The CDR3 nucleotides are TGCAGTGCTAGAGATCCCGTACTGGGGCCATACGAGCAGTACTTC. Translated: CSARDPVLGPYEQYF.

The chain recombines TRBV15 with TRBJ1-2, with TRBD1 matching over 7 bases. The germline V gene has CDR1 LNHNV and CDR2 YYDKDF (reference sequence). CDR3 length: 14 amino acids. The J segment lost 2 bases and the V segment lost 2 bases, leaving 2 bases of the junction unmatched. DNA of the CDR3: TGTGCCACCAGCAGACCGGACAGGAACTATGGCTACACCTTC. This codes for CATSRPDRNYGYTF.

The sample holds a few counts of this clonotype. CDR3 nucleotides: TGTGCCAGCAGTTACGAGCGAAGGGATTCACCCCTCCACTTT. Protein sequence: CASSYERRDSPLHF. The rearrangement uses TRBV6-2 or TRBV6-3 and TRBJ1-6; D not certain. Germline CDR1 and CDR2: MNHEY and SVGEGT. This CDR3 is built from 14 residues. Trimming took 2 bases from V and 8 from J, leaving 10 bases between them.

The rearrangement uses TRBV4-2 and TRBJ1-5; D perhaps matches TRBD1 (5 bases). CDR3 size: 15 residues. Germline lookup yields CDR1 LGHNA and CDR2 YNFKEQ. V was trimmed by 3 bases and J by 5 bases, leaving 14 bases between them. CDR3 loop: CASSHPSGNDQPQHF. CDR3 in DNA: TGTGCCAGCAGCCACCCCTCAGGGAATGATCAGCCCCAGCATTTT.

This clonotype was counted once. The rearrangement links TRBV28 to TRBJ2-1; 8 nucleotides match TRBD1. The germline gives CDR1 MDHEN, CDR2 SYDVKM. This CDR3 spans 14 amino acids. V gave up 3 bases and J gave up 7 bases; unmatched junction bases: 5. The chain's CDR3 is CASSLTGDWNEQFF. For the CDR3, the DNA is TGTGCCAGCAGTTTGACAGGGGATTGGAATGAGCAGTTCTTC.

The chain uses TRBV6-6 and TRBJ2-2; weak D call: TRBD1 (6 bases). The CDR3 runs 15 residues. V dropped 2 bases and J dropped 7 bases, with 14 bases sitting between them. Germline V lookup: CDR1 MNHNY, CDR2 SVGAGI (reference sequence). The CDR3 coding sequence is TGTGCCAGCAGTTACAGAGGACAGATGGACGGGGAGCTGTTTTTT. This encodes CASSYRGQMDGELFF.

The chain joins TRBV7-2 to TRBJ2-5; 9 bases fit TRBD2. The germline gives CDR1 SGHTA, CDR2 FQGNSA. The CDR3 is 16 residues long. Trimming cost V 0 bases and J 2 bases; bases outside gene matches: 4. The DNA of the CDR3 is TGTGCCAGCAGCTTAGCGCAGACTAGCGGACAAGAGACCCAGTACTTC. This translates into CASSLAQTSGQETQYF.